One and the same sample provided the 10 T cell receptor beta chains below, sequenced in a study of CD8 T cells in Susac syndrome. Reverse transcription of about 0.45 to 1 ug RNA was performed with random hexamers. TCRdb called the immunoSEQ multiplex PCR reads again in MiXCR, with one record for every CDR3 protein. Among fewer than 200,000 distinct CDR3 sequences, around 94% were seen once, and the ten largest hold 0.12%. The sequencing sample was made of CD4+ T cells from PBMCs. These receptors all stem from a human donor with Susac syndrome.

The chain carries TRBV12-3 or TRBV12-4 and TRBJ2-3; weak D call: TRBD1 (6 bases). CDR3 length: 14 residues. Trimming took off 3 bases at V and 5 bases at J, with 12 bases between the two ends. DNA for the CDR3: TGTGCCAGCAGTTTCAACAGGGTAAAAGATACGCAGTATTTT. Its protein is CASSFNRVKDTQYF.

The CDR3 DNA sequence: TGTGCCATCAGTGACTGGCCCGAACCCCAGCATTTT. Translated, it gives CAISDWPEPQHF. J is TRBJ1-5 and V is TRBV10-3; unclear D gene. Trimming removed 3 bases at V and 10 bases at J, with 10 bases between. The V gene's germline CDR1 is ENHRY and CDR2 SYGVKD. This CDR3 is built from 12 residues.

The CDR3 sequence is CASSYGLQETQYF. In DNA, the CDR3 is TGTGCCAGCAGTTACGGACTACAAGAGACCCAGTACTTC. The rearrangement links TRBV6-5 to TRBJ2-5, with D perhaps matching TRBD2 (6 bases). Trimming pared 2 bases from V and 2 bases from J, leaving 6 bases between. Germline V lookup: CDR1 MNHEY, CDR2 SVGAGI. The CDR3 is made up of 13 amino acids.

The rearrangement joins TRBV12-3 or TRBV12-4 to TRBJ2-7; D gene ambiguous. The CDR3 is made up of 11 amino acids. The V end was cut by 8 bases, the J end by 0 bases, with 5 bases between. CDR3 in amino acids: CASADSYEQYF. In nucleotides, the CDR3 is TGTGCCAGCGCGGACTCCTACGAGCAGTACTTC.

The CDR3 region is CASSLERTGSYEQYF. CDR3 coding DNA: TGTGCCAGCAGTTTAGAGAGGACAGGGAGCTACGAGCAGTACTTC. The V and J genes are TRBV12-3 or TRBV12-4 and TRBJ2-7; TRBD1 agrees at 8 bases. The J segment lost 3 bases and the V segment lost 1 base, leaving 5 bases of the junction unmatched. There are 15 residues in the CDR3.

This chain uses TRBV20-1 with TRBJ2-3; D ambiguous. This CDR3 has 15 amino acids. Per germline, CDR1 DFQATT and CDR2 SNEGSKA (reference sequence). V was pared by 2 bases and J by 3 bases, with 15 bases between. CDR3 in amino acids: CSARFSDSWTDTQYF. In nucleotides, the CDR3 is TGCAGTGCTAGATTCAGTGACTCATGGACAGATACGCAGTATTTT.

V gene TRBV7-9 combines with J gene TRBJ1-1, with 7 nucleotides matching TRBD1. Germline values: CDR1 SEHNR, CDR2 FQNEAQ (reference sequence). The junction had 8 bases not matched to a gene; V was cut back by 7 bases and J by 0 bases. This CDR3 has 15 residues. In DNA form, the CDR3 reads TGTGCCAGCAAGTCCGGGACAGTCATGAACACTGAAGCTTTCTTT. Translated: CASKSGTVMNTEAFF. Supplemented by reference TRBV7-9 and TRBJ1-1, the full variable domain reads DTGVSQNPRHKITKRGQNVTFRCDPISEHNRLYWYRQTLGQGPEFLTYFQNEAQLEKSRLLSDRFSAERPKGSFSTLEIQRTEQGDSAMYLCASKSGTVMNTEAFFGQGTRLTVV.

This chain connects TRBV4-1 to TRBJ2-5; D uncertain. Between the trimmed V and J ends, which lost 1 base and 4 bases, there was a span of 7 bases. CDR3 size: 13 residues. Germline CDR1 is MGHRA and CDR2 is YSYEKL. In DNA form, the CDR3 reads TGCGCCAGCAGCCAAGTCGGTAGAGAGACCCAGTACTTC. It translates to CASSQVGRETQYF.

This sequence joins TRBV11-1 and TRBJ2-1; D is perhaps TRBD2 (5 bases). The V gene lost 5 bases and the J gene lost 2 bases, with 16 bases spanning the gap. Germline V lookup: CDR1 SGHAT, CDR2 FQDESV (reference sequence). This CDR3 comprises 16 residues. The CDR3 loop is CASSLRELRTYNEQFF. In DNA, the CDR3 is TGTGCCAGCAGCCTCCGGGAACTCAGGACCTACAATGAGCAGTTCTTC. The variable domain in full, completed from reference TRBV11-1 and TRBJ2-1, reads EAEVAQSPRYKITEKSQAVAFWCDPISGHATLYWYRQILGQGPELLVQFQDESVVDDSQLPKDRFSAERLKGVDSTLKIQPAELGDSAMYLCASSLRELRTYNEQFFGPGTRLTVL.

The CDR3 protein is CASRTGDQPQHF. The CDR3 coding sequence is TGTGCCAGCAGGACAGGGGATCAGCCCCAGCATTTT. The chain combines TRBV6-6 with TRBJ1-5; 8 bases are a match to TRBD1. From germline, CDR1 is MNHNY and CDR2 SVGAGI (reference sequence). V shed 6 bases, J shed 5 bases, and the junction held 0 bases outside the gene matches. The CDR3 covers 12 residues.